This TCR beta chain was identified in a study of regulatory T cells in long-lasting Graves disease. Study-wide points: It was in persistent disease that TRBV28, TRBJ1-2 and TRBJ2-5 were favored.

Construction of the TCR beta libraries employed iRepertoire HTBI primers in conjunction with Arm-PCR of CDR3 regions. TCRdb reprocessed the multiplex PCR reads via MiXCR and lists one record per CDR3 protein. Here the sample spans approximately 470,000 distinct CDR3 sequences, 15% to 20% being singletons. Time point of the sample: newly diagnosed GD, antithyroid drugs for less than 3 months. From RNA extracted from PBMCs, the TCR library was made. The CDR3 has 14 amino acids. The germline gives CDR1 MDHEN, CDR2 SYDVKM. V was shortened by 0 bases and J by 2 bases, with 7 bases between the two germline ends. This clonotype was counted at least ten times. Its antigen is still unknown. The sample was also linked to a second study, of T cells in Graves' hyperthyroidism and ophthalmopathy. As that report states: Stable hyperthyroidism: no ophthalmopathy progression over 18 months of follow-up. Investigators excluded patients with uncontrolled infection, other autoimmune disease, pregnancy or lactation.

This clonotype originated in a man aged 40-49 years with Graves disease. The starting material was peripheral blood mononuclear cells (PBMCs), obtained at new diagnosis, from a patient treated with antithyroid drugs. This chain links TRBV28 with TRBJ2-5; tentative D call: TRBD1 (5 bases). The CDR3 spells CASSLWGRQETQYF. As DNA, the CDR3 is TGTGCCAGCAGTTTATGGGGGCGACAAGAGACCCAGTACTTC.